This TCR beta chain was captured by sequencing in a study of OX40 agonist ivuxolimab in advanced cancers. Per the germline V gene, CDR1 is KGHSH and CDR2 is LQKENI. The CDR3 has 14 amino acids. Trimming pared 3 bases from V and 7 bases from J, leaving 12 bases between. Repertoires were generated with immunoSEQ multiplex PCR, while TCRdb's copy carries only in-frame clones and drops some. The table records some 80,000 clones, 65% to 90% of them present only once. The chain is built from TRBV18 and TRBJ2-2, with D maybe TRBD2 (5 bases). Sequencing was performed on CD4+ or CD8+ T cells sorted from blood, taken in a trial of the OX40 agonist ivuxolimab. The sequence was collected from an adult with an advanced solid tumor such as melanoma, head and neck, liver or kidney cancer. This CDR3 reads CASSPVSGDGELFF. DNA for the CDR3: TGTGCCAGCTCACCGGTAAGCGGTGACGGGGAGCTGTTTTTT.